Listed below are T cell receptor beta chains from one sample, sequenced in a study of OX40 agonist ivuxolimab in advanced cancers. Repertoires were generated with immunoSEQ multiplex PCR, while TCRdb's copy carries only in-frame clones and drops some. The data show roughly 67,000 clones, about 89% seen once. Sequences were derived from CD4+ or CD8+ T cells sorted from blood, sampled in a trial of the OX40 agonist ivuxolimab. These receptors came from an adult with an advanced solid tumor such as melanoma, head and neck, liver or kidney cancer. The CDR3 runs from the conserved cysteine through the conserved F or W. Each record gives: clone size, V gene, D gene, J gene, CDR3 protein, CDR3 DNA. A D gene is named only where the DNA matches it firmly. Clone size is shown for a subset of rows, as once, few, many or a class of expanded clone.

.	TRBV7-6	.	TRBJ2-2	CASSLVISSGELFF	TGTGCCAGCAGCTTAGTCATCAGTTCCGGGGAGCTGTTTTTT
.	TRBV5-4	.	TRBJ1-2	CASSLQGTYGYTF	TGTGCCAGCAGCTTGCAGGGGACATATGGCTACACCTTC
.	TRBV19	.	TRBJ2-7	CASSPSPQRAYEQYF	TGTGCCAGTAGTCCCTCCCCCCAGCGAGCCTACGAGCAGTACTTC
.	TRBV4-1	.	TRBJ1-6	CASSQDGPQASSYNSPLHF	TGCGCCAGCAGCCAAGATGGTCCCCAGGCGAGCTCCTATAATTCACCCCTCCACTTT
.	TRBV28	.	TRBJ2-7	CASSLWGNRGRKNEQYF	TGTGCCAGCAGTTTATGGGGGAATAGGGGTCGAAAAAACGAGCAGTACTTC
.	TRBV18	.	TRBJ1-6	CASSPPSRVGSPLHF	TGTGCCAGCTCACCACCATCGAGGGTGGGATCACCCCTCCACTTT
.	TRBV7-9	TRBD2	TRBJ2-1	CASSPGLAEYNEQFF	TGTGCCAGCAGCCCAGGACTAGCAGAGTACAATGAGCAGTTCTTC
.	TRBV6-4	TRBD2	TRBJ2-1	CASSDGASGTYNEQFF	TGTGCCAGCAGTGACGGGGCTAGCGGGACTTACAATGAGCAGTTCTTC
.	TRBV2	TRBD1	TRBJ1-5	CASKRQGGMPQHF	TGTGCCAGCAAACGACAGGGGGGGATGCCCCAGCATTTT
.	TRBV30	.	TRBJ1-4	CAWSVSRGGEKLFF	TGTGCCTGGAGTGTTAGCAGGGGTGGTGAAAAACTGTTTTTT
once	TRBV7-2	TRBD2	TRBJ2-2	CASSLQAGGPGELFF	TGTGCCAGCAGCCTACAGGCGGGAGGCCCCGGGGAGCTGTTTTTT
.	TRBV5-4	.	TRBJ1-2	CASSSGDRIYGYTF	TGTGCCAGCAGCTCTGGTGACCGGATTTATGGCTACACCTTC
.	TRBV7-9	.	TRBJ1-1	CASSSGGTEAFF	TGTGCCAGCAGCTCGGGTGGGACTGAAGCTTTCTTT
.	TRBV18	TRBD1	TRBJ1-3	CASSPDRVDTIYF	TGTGCCAGCTCACCGGACAGGGTCGACACCATATATTTT
.	TRBV9	.	TRBJ1-1	CASSGALAGEGTEAFF	TGTGCCAGCAGCGGCGCCCTCGCAGGGGAGGGCACTGAAGCTTTCTTT
.	TRBV5-1	.	TRBJ2-3	CASSSDTSSTDTQYF	TGCGCCAGCAGCTCAGACACTTCTAGCACAGATACGCAGTATTTT
.	TRBV5-1	.	TRBJ2-3	CASRRTDTQYF	TGCGCCAGCAGACGCACAGATACGCAGTATTTT
.	TRBV6-6	.	TRBJ2-2	CASTLTGDTGELFF	TGTGCCAGCACGCTTACTGGGGACACCGGGGAGCTGTTTTTT
.	TRBV28	.	TRBJ2-2	CASRPGGGSGELFF	TGTGCCAGCAGGCCAGGGGGAGGGTCCGGGGAGCTGTTTTTT
.	TRBV5-1	TRBD1	TRBJ1-2	CASSLAGGRGSGYTF	TGCGCCAGCAGCTTGGCAGGGGGGCGGGGATCAGGCTACACCTTC
.	TRBV6-6	.	TRBJ1-5	CASSYGAVGNQPQHF	TGTGCCAGCAGTTACGGGGCAGTTGGCAATCAGCCCCAGCATTTT
.	TRBV29-1	TRBD1	TRBJ1-4	CSVEQGAANEKLFF	TGCAGCGTTGAACAGGGGGCGGCTAATGAAAAACTGTTTTTT
.	TRBV2	TRBD2	TRBJ2-1	CASMGTSGEVLGEQFF	TGTGCCAGCATGGGGACTAGCGGGGAGGTTCTCGGTGAGCAGTTCTTC
.	TRBV5-8	.	TRBJ1-3	CASSLSDILAGNTIYF	TGTGCCAGCAGCCTGTCGGACATTTTGGCTGGAAACACCATATATTTT
.	TRBV7-9	.	TRBJ1-3	CASSLSQYSGNTIYF	TGTGCCAGCAGCTTAAGTCAATACTCTGGAAACACCATATATTTT
few	TRBV25-1	.	TRBJ2-7	CASSGGHTSYEQYF	TGTGCCAGCAGTGGCGGACATACTTCCTACGAGCAGTACTTC
.	TRBV19	.	TRBJ1-4	CASSTGWEKLFF	TGTGCCAGTAGTACGGGTTGGGAAAAACTGTTTTTT
.	TRBV19	.	TRBJ1-4	CASSIDYWREGEKLFF	TGTGCCAGTAGTATAGATTATTGGAGGGAAGGCGAAAAACTGTTTTTT
.	TRBV9	.	TRBJ1-2	CASTPGPGPNYGYTF	TGTGCCAGCACCCCTGGGCCAGGACCCAACTATGGCTACACCTTC
.	TRBV5-1	.	TRBJ1-1	CASSLKGPGSEAFF	TGCGCCAGCAGCTTGAAGGGGCCTGGGTCTGAAGCTTTCTTT
.	TRBV12-1	.	TRBJ1-1	CASSLQGLNTEAFF	TGTGCCAGCAGCTTACAGGGTTTGAACACTGAAGCTTTCTTT
.	TRBV6-6	TRBD1	TRBJ2-2	CASNQGANTGELFF	TGTGCCAGCAACCAGGGGGCGAACACCGGGGAGCTGTTTTTT
.	TRBV5-1	.	TRBJ2-6	CASSRDGAQGANVLTF	TGCGCCAGCAGCCGGGATGGGGCCCAGGGGGCCAACGTCCTGACTTTC
.	TRBV10-3	.	TRBJ1-5	CAISEAGSNQPQHF	TGTGCCATCAGTGAAGCGGGTAGCAATCAGCCCCAGCATTTT
few	TRBV5-8	.	TRBJ1-2	CASSFLGAGGYTF	TGTGCCAGCAGCTTTCTGGGGGCAGGCGGCTACACCTTC
.	TRBV5-1	.	TRBJ2-2	CASSPGGAGGELFF	TGCGCCAGCAGCCCTGGCGGGGCGGGCGGGGAGCTGTTTTTT
.	TRBV5-4	TRBD1	TRBJ2-7	CASSLDRGYGQYF	TGTGCCAGCAGCCTGGACAGGGGCTACGGGCAGTACTTC
.	TRBV27	TRBD2	TRBJ2-1	CASSLLGGRETNEQFF	TGTGCCAGCAGTTTATTGGGCGGGAGGGAGACTAATGAGCAGTTCTTC
.	TRBV6-6	.	TRBJ1-1	CASRRLSLNTEAFF	TGTGCCAGCAGACGGCTCTCCTTAAACACTGAAGCTTTCTTT
.	TRBV11-2	.	TRBJ2-2	CASSLLDSTGELFF	TGTGCCAGCAGCTTACTTGATTCCACCGGGGAGCTGTTTTTT
.	TRBV30	.	TRBJ2-2	CAWTAYHGGELFF	TGTGCCTGGACCGCATACCACGGCGGGGAGCTGTTTTTT
once	TRBV5-1	.	TRBJ1-6	CASSLEGHDSYNSPLHF	TGCGCCAGCAGCTTGGAAGGACATGACTCCTATAATTCACCCCTCCACTTT
.	TRBV5-1	TRBD1	TRBJ2-5	CASSLGQGAKTQYF	TGCGCCAGCAGCTTGGGACAGGGGGCCAAGACCCAGTACTTC
medium-sized	TRBV9	.	TRBJ1-3	CASSVNSGNTIYF	TGTGCCAGCAGCGTAAACTCTGGAAACACCATATATTTT
few	TRBV27	.	TRBJ2-6	CASSLGRNSGANVLTF	TGTGCCAGCAGTTTGGGTCGAAATTCTGGGGCCAACGTCCTGACTTTC
.	TRBV6-1	.	TRBJ2-2	CASRRLVPNTGELFF	TGTGCCAGCAGAAGACTAGTACCGAACACCGGGGAGCTGTTTTTT